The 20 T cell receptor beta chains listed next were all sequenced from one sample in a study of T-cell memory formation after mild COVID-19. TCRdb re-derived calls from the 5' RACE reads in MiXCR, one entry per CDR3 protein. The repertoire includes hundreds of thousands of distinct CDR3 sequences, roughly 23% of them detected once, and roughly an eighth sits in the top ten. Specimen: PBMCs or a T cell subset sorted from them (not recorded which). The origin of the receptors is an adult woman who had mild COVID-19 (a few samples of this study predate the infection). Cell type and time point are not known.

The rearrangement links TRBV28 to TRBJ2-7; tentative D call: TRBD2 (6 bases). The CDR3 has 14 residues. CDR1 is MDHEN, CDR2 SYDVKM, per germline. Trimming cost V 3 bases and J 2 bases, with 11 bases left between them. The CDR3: CASSLSSDTYEQYF. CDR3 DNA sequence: TGTGCCAGCAGTTTGTCTAGCGACACCTACGAGCAGTACTTC. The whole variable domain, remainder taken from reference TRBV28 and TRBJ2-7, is DVKVTQSSRYLVKRTGEKVFLECVQDMDHENMFWYRQDPGLGLRLIYFSYDVKMKEKGDIPEGYSVSREKKERFSLILESASTNQTSMYLCASSLSSDTYEQYFGPGTRLTVT.

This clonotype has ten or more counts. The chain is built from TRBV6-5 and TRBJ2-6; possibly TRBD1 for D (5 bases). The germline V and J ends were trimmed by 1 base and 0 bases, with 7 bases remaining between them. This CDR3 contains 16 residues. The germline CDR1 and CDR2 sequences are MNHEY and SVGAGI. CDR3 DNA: TGTGCCAGCAGTTACTGGGGCAACTCTGGGGCCAACGTCCTGACTTTC. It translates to CASSYWGNSGANVLTF.

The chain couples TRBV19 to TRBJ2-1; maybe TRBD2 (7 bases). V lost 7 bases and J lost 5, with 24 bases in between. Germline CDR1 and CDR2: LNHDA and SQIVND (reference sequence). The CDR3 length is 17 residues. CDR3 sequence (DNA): TGTGCCAGTAACCCCGATCGGCCCCGGGGGGCGCACAATGAGCAGTTCTTC. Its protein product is CASNPDRPRGAHNEQFF.

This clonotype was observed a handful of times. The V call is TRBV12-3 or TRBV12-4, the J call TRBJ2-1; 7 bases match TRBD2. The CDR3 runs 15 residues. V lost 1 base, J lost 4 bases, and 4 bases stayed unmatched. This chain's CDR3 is CASSLVGGDYNEQFF. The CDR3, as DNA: TGTGCCAGCAGTTTAGTGGGAGGGGATTACAATGAGCAGTTCTTC.

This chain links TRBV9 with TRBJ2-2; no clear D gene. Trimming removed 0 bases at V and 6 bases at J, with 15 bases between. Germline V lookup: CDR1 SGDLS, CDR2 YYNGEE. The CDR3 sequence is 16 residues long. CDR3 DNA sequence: TGTGCCAGCAGCGTAGATCCCTCCAGTCCCGCCGGGGAGCTGTTTTTT. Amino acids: CASSVDPSSPAGELFF.

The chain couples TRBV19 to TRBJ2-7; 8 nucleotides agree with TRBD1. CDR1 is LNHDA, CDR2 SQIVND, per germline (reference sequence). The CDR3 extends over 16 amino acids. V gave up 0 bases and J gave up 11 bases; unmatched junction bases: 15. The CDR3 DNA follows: TGTGCCAGTAGTATAGATCCATACAGGGGGGTTGTGCAGAAGTACTTC. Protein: CASSIDPYRGVVQKYF.

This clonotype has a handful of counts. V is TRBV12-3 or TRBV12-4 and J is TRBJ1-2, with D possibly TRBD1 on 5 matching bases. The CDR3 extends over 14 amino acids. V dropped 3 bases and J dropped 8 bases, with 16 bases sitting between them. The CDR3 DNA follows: TGTGCCAGCAGTTTCCGATTTGGGACGGGCGGCTACACCTTC. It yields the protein CASSFRFGTGGYTF.

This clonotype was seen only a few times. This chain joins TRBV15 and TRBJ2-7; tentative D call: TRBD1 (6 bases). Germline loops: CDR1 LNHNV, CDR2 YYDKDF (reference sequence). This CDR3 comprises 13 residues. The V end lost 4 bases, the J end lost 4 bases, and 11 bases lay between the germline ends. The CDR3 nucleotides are TGTGCCACCAGCATCGCCGACAGGTACGAGCAGTACTTC. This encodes CATSIADRYEQYF.

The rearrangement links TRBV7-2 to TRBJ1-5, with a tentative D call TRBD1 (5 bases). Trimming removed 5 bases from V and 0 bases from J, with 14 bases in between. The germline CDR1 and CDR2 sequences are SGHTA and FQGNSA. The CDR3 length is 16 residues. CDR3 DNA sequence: TGTGCCAGCAGCCCTCGTGGGGGAGGTAGCAATCAGCCCCAGCATTTT. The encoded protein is CASSPRGGGSNQPQHF.

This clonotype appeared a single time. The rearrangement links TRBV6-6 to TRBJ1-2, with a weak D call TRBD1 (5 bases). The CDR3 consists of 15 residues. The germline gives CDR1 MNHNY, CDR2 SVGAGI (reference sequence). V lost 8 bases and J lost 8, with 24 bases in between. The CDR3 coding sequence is TGTGCCAGCTTGTGGGACGCCGGGGTTTCAGGGGGCTACACCTTC. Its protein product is CASLWDAGVSGGYTF.

The CDR3 sequence is CASSLFGSTETQYF. DNA of the CDR3: TGTGCCAGCAGCTTATTCGGTAGCACGGAGACCCAGTACTTC. The chain has TRBV7-9 and TRBJ2-5; no reliable D call. V was shortened by 2 bases and J by 5 bases, with 12 bases between the two germline ends. Germline-derived CDR1 and CDR2 are SEHNR and FQNEAQ (reference sequence). The CDR3 is 14 residues long.

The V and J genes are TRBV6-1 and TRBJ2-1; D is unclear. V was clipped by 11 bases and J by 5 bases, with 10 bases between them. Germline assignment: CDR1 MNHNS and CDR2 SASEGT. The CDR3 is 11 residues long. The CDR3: CACRANNEQFF. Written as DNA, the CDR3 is TGTGCCTGCCGAGCGAACAATGAGCAGTTCTTC.

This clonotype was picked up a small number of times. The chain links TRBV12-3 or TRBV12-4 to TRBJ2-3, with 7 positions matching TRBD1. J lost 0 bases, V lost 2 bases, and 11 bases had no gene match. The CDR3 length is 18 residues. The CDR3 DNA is TGTGCCAGCAGTTTACACAGGGGCGCTGCCCTTAGCACAGATACGCAGTATTTT. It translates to CASSLHRGAALSTDTQYF.

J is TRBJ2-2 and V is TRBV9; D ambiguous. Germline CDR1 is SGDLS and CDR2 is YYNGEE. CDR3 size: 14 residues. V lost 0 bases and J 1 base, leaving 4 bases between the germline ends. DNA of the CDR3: TGTGCCAGCAGCGTAGGATGGAACACCGGGGAGCTGTTTTTT. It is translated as CASSVGWNTGELFF. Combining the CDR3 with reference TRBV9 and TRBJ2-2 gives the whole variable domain DSGVTQTPKHLITATGQRVTLRCSPRSGDLSVYWYQQSLDQGLQFLIQYYNGEERAKGNILERFSAQQFPDLHSELNLSSLELGDSALYFCASSVGWNTGELFFGEGSRLTVL.

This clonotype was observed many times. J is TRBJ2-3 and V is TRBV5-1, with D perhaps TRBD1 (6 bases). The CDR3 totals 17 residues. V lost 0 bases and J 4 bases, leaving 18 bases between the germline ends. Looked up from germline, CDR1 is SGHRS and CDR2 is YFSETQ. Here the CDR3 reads CASSLGHRDRKADTQYF. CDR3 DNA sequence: TGCGCCAGCAGCTTGGGCCACAGGGACCGTAAAGCAGATACGCAGTATTTT.

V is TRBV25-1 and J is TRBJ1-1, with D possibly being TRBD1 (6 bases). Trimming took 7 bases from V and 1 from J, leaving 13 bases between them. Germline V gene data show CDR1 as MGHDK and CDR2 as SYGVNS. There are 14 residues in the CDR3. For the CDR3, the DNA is TGTGCCAGCATATCGACAGGATCGAACACTGAAGCTTTCTTT. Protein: CASISTGSNTEAFF. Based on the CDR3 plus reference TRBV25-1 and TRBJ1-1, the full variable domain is EADIYQTPRYLVIGTGKKITLECSQTMGHDKMYWYQQDPGMELHLIHYSYGVNSTEKGDLSSESTVSRIRTEHFPLTLESARPSHTSQYLCASISTGSNTEAFFGQGTRLTVV.

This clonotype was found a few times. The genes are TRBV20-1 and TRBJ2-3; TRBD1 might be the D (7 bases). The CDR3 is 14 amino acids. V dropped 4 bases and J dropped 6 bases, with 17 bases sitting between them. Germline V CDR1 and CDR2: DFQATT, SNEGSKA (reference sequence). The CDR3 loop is CSAIKTGTQDTQYF. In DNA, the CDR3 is TGCAGTGCTATTAAGACAGGGACTCAGGATACGCAGTATTTT.

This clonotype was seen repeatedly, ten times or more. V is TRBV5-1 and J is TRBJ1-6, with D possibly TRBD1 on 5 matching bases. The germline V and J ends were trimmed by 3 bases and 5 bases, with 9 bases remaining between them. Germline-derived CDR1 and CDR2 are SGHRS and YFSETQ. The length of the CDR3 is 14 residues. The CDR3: CASSSGRDNSPLHF. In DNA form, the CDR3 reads TGCGCCAGCAGCTCGGGACGAGATAATTCACCCCTCCACTTT.

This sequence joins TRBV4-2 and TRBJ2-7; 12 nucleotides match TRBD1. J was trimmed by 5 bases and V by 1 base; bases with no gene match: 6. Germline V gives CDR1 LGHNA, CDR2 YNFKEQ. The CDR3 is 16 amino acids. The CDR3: CASSQGLRDRGHEQYF. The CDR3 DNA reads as TGTGCCAGCAGCCAAGGGCTCCGGGACAGGGGGCACGAGCAGTACTTC.

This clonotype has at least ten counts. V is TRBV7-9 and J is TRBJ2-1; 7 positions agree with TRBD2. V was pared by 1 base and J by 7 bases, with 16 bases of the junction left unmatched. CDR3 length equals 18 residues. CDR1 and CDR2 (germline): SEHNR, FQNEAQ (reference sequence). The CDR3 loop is CASSLVGRRERSRNEQFF. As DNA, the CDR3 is TGTGCCAGCAGCTTAGTGGGACGGCGGGAGCGGAGTAGAAATGAGCAGTTCTTC.